These 27 T cell receptor beta chains were all obtained from the same sample, sequenced in a study of molecular identifiers for immune sequencing clone quantification. Using its own MiXCR run on the PCR reads, TCRdb lists one record per CDR3 protein. The sample carries more than 60,000 distinct CDR3 sequences, about a sixth recorded once. The sample comprised naive CD8+ T cells from blood, with Jurkat cell RNA spiked in. Described subset: FACS-sorted CD8+CD4-CCR7+CD45RA+ naive T cells. Receptors originate from a human donor in good health. Some libraries in this study had Jurkat cell RNA spiked in.

There are many counts of this clonotype. The chain employs TRBV7-9 and TRBJ2-5; D unresolved. CDR3 length: 13 residues. Trimming stripped 1 base from V and 5 bases from J, with 8 bases between. From germline, CDR1 is SEHNR and CDR2 FQNEAQ (reference sequence). In DNA form, the CDR3 reads TGTGCCAGCAGCTTAGACCTTCTTGAGACCCAGTACTTC. As protein: CASSLDLLETQYF.

This clonotype was observed many times. The chain links TRBV4-1 to TRBJ1-2; tentatively, D is TRBD1 (5 bases). Germline V gene lookup returns CDR1 MGHRA and CDR2 YSYEKL. This CDR3 has 15 amino acids. The V end lost 4 bases, the J end lost 0 bases, and 12 bases lay between the germline ends. CDR3 amino acids: CASSRTREANYGYTF. The CDR3 nucleotides read TGCGCCAGCAGCCGGACCAGGGAAGCTAACTATGGCTACACCTTC.

The genes are TRBV6-2 or TRBV6-3 and TRBJ2-1, with 9 bases lining up with TRBD2. The CDR3 sequence is 13 residues long. Trimming took 10 bases from V and 5 from J; bases not matched to a gene: 6. The germline CDR1 and CDR2 sequences are MNHEY and SVGEGT. The CDR3 DNA reads as TGTGCCACCGGACTAGCGTTTAACAATGAGCAGTTCTTC. It yields the protein CATGLAFNNEQFF.

As to this clonotype: The germline gene is not matched at one end of the junction; a read error may be the cause. This chain links TRBV3-1 with TRBJ2-7; D ambiguous. CDR1 and CDR2 from the germline V gene are LGHDT and YNNKEL (reference sequence). This CDR3 is built from 13 residues. CDR3 DNA sequence: TGTGCCGGCAGCCGCTTTACTTCCTACGAGCAGTACTTC. Translation gives CAGSRFTSYEQYF.

Comments on this clonotype: Since a much larger clone is just one base distant, this may be a read error. The CDR3 bases are TGTGCTAGCAGCGCGAGGGGGGTTCGGTACTCTGACACCGGGGAGCTGTTTTTT. Amino acid sequence: CASSARGVRYSDTGELFF. This chain links TRBV7-6 with TRBJ2-2; D is possibly TRBD1 or TRBD2 (6 bases each). Looked up from germline, CDR1 is SGHVS and CDR2 is FNYEAQ. There are 18 residues in the CDR3.

This clonotype was observed a handful of times. The chain recombines TRBV27 with TRBJ2-7; TRBD1 matches 10 bases. The CDR3 sequence is 15 residues long. Germline V gene sequence: CDR1 MNHEY, CDR2 SMNVEV (reference sequence). The ends lost 5 bases at V and 3 bases at J; junction bases unmatched: 7. The CDR3 DNA reads TGTGCCAGCAGTCTAGGACAGGGGGGATTCTACGAGCAGTACTTC. This translates into CASSLGQGGFYEQYF.

A note on this clonotype: This may stem from a read error, because a much larger clone lies one nucleotide away. This sequence joins TRBV7-9 and TRBJ1-5, with D uncertain. From germline, CDR1 is SEHNR and CDR2 FQNEAQ (reference sequence). The CDR3 length is 15 residues. CDR3 sequence reads: CVSSPPHPHPGPQHF. DNA of the CDR3: TGTGTCAGCAGCCCCCCCCACCCCCATCCTGGGCCCCAGCATTTT.

This clonotype is categorized as medium-sized. This chain uses TRBV4-1 with TRBJ2-4; 7 bases agree with TRBD2. The length of the CDR3 is 15 residues. Germline-derived CDR1 and CDR2 are MGHRA and YSYEKL. The V segment lost 0 bases and the J segment 3 bases; nucleotides outside the gene matches: 2. The CDR3 DNA reads TGCGCCAGCAGCCAAGACAGCGGGATCAAAAACATTCAGTACTTC. The encoded protein is CASSQDSGIKNIQYF.

This clonotype was picked up a small number of times. The genes are TRBV27 and TRBJ2-7; D unclear. Germline V gives CDR1 MNHEY, CDR2 SMNVEV (reference sequence). Trimming removed 5 bases at V and 1 base at J, with 12 bases between. This CDR3 contains 14 residues. The CDR3 nucleotides read TGTGCCAGCAGTCCCCGGGCTAGATCCTACGAGCAGTACTTC. Translation: CASSPRARSYEQYF.

This clonotype was seen many times. The V gene is TRBV10-3, the J gene TRBJ2-1, with 9 positions matching TRBD2. CDR1 and CDR2 from the germline V gene are ENHRY and SYGVKD. Trimming at V came to 7 bases and at J to 0 bases, leaving 7 bases not matched to a gene. The CDR3 contains 16 residues. CDR3 in DNA: TGTGCCATCACTCCTAGCGGGGCCAGCTCCTACAATGAGCAGTTCTTC. It translates to CAITPSGASSYNEQFF.

This clonotype has ten or more counts. The chain joins TRBV27 to TRBJ1-1; 12 bases fit TRBD1. This CDR3 has 16 amino acids. Trimming at V came to 5 bases and at J to 5 bases, leaving 9 bases not matched to a gene. In germline, CDR1 is MNHEY, CDR2 SMNVEV (reference sequence). In DNA form, the CDR3 reads TGTGCCAGCAGTCCCCTGGGACAGGGGGCTTGGACTGAAGCTTTCTTT. This codes for CASSPLGQGAWTEAFF.

This clonotype was picked up a small number of times. The chain links TRBV9 to TRBJ2-2; 7 nucleotides align to TRBD1. Unmatched junction bases numbered 6, after V lost 3 bases and J lost 1 base. The CDR3 contains 16 residues. CDR1 is SGDLS and CDR2 is YYNGEE in the germline V gene. The CDR3 sequence: CASSAQTGKNTGELFF. For the CDR3, the DNA is TGTGCCAGCAGCGCCCAGACAGGGAAGAACACCGGGGAGCTGTTTTTT.

The gene calls are TRBV15 and TRBJ2-7, with 8 bases identical to TRBD1. V lost 5 bases to trimming and J lost 3 bases; unmatched junction nucleotides: 9. CDR1 is LNHNV and CDR2 is YYDKDF in the germline V gene (reference sequence). The CDR3 extends over 15 amino acids. The DNA of the CDR3 is TGTGCCACCAGCGATTCAGGGACAGGAGACTACGAGCAGTACTTC. Its translation: CATSDSGTGDYEQYF.

This sequence joins TRBV6-5 and TRBJ2-1; 10 bases map to TRBD2. Trimming removed 8 bases from V and 0 bases from J; junction bases left unmatched: 10. This CDR3 has 17 amino acids. CDR1 is MNHEY, CDR2 SVGAGI, per germline. CDR3 coding DNA: TGTGCCAGCGGCCTAGCGGGAGCTTTTGGCTCCTACAATGAGCAGTTCTTC. Residues: CASGLAGAFGSYNEQFF.

The chain is built from TRBV12-3 or TRBV12-4 and TRBJ2-1; 10 bases agree with TRBD2. The V gene end was trimmed by 3 bases and the J gene end by 0 bases; junction bases not matched to a gene: 5. The CDR3 is 17 residues long. The CDR3 region has the DNA TGTGCCAGCAGTTTCGTGAGGACTAGCGGCTCCTACAATGAGCAGTTCTTC. It codes for CASSFVRTSGSYNEQFF.

This clonotype showed up just a few times. The chain couples TRBV7-9 to TRBJ2-1; TRBD2 matches 10 bases. The CDR3 runs to 15 residues. With 4 bases clipped from V and 8 bases from J, the junction kept 8 bases outside the gene matches. From germline, CDR1 is SEHNR and CDR2 FQNEAQ (reference sequence). Here the CDR3 reads CASSSAGGWVHEQFF. CDR3 nucleotides: TGTGCCAGCAGCTCAGCGGGAGGGTGGGTCCATGAGCAGTTCTTC.

A remark on this clonotype: A much larger clone differs by one base, so this may be a read error. The chain couples TRBV30 to TRBJ2-1, with 13 bases lining up with TRBD2. The germline CDR1 and CDR2 sequences are GTSNPN and SVGIG (reference sequence). This CDR3 comprises 14 residues. V dropped 6 bases and J dropped 6; count of bases not matched to a gene: 5. The CDR3 spells CACKGLAGSNEQFF. In nucleotides, the CDR3 is TGTGCCTGCAAGGGACTAGCGGGAAGCAATGAGCAGTTCTTC.

This clonotype appeared many times. V is TRBV7-9 and J is TRBJ1-1, with TRBD1 identical over 10 bases. The CDR3 is 18 residues long. Germline values: CDR1 SEHNR, CDR2 FQNEAQ (reference sequence). V gave up 2 bases and J gave up 7 bases; unmatched junction bases: 16. CDR3 sequence (DNA): TGTGCCAGCAGCTTAAATCAGGGAGACAGGGGGCCGATGAATGAAGCTTTCTTT. This codes for CASSLNQGDRGPMNEAFF.

This clonotype has ten or more counts. This rearrangement joins TRBV30 to TRBJ1-6, with D unclear. The CDR3 totals 12 residues. In germline, CDR1 is GTSNPN, CDR2 SVGIG (reference sequence). Trimming took off 1 base at V and 9 bases at J, with 7 bases between the two ends. Written as DNA, the CDR3 is TGTGCCTGGAGTGATGCGCTTTCACCCCTCCACTTT. As protein: CAWSDALSPLHF.

This clonotype came up a few times. This chain connects TRBV27 to TRBJ2-7, with 7 bases that match TRBD2. V lost 1 base and J lost 2; bases outside the gene matches: 5. Germline V gene lookup returns CDR1 MNHEY and CDR2 SMNVEV (reference sequence). CDR3 length: 15 residues. The CDR3 coding sequence is TGTGCCAGCAGTTTATGGGCTAGCGGTACCTACGAGCAGTACTTC. Translated, it gives CASSLWASGTYEQYF.

This clonotype has only one observation. V is TRBV4-1 and J is TRBJ2-1; D remains unclear. Trimming took off 3 bases at V and 4 bases at J, with 19 bases between the two ends. The CDR3 consists of 17 residues. Germline V gene data show CDR1 as MGHRA and CDR2 as YSYEKL. The CDR3 loop reads CASSQIPPVGVYNEQFF. CDR3 DNA: TGCGCCAGCAGCCAGATCCCACCAGTGGGCGTGTACAATGAGCAGTTCTTC.

This clonotype occurred many times. The chain carries TRBV4-3 and TRBJ2-2, with no clear D. The V and J ends lost 1 base and 6 bases respectively, with 12 bases between them. The CDR3 runs 15 residues. CDR1 is LGHNA, CDR2 YSLEER, per germline. CDR3 nucleotides: TGCGCCAGCAGCCAAGGGGTATCCCGGGCCGGGGAGCTGTTTTTT. Translated: CASSQGVSRAGELFF.

This clonotype has a count of ten or more. The J gene is TRBJ1-5, the V gene TRBV2, with D maybe TRBD1 (5 bases). V dropped 1 base and J dropped 7 bases, with 8 bases sitting between them. Germline V gene data show CDR1 as SNHLY and CDR2 as FYNNEI. The CDR3 loop spans 13 amino acids. The CDR3 spells CASSEGGSQPQHF. For the CDR3, the DNA is TGTGCCAGCAGTGAAGGGGGGAGCCAGCCCCAGCATTTT.

This clonotype appeared many times. The chain combines TRBV12-3 or TRBV12-4 with TRBJ1-1; D might be TRBD1 (5 bases). This CDR3 region has 17 residues. The V gene lost 5 bases and the J gene lost 1 base, with 20 bases spanning the gap. Here the CDR3 reads CASSPVAGRSENTEAFF. In nucleotides, the CDR3 is TGTGCCAGCAGTCCCGTGGCAGGGCGATCCGAGAACACTGAAGCTTTCTTT.

The chain is built from TRBV24-1 and TRBJ2-3; no firm D call. The CDR3 is 13 amino acids. Germline V lookup: CDR1 KGHDR, CDR2 SFDVKD. V dropped 4 bases and J dropped 3 bases, with 7 bases sitting between them. The CDR3 reads CATSDHPTDTQYF. DNA for the CDR3: TGTGCCACCAGTGACCACCCTACAGATACGCAGTATTTT.

This clonotype has at least ten counts. The chain couples TRBV6-6 to TRBJ2-2, with 8 nucleotides matching TRBD2. The trim removed 2 bases at V and 7 bases at J, leaving 6 bases unmatched. The germline V gene encodes CDR1 MNHNY and CDR2 SVGAGI (reference sequence). The CDR3 has 15 residues. The CDR3 nucleotides are TGTGCCAGCAGTTACGTGGCGGGAGGCAACGGGGAGCTGTTTTTT. As protein: CASSYVAGGNGELFF.

This clonotype was counted many times. V is TRBV6-5 and J is TRBJ2-1; no reliable D call. V was pared by 2 bases and J by 7 bases, with 9 bases between. The CDR3 contains 13 residues. CDR1 is MNHEY, CDR2 SVGAGI, per germline. The CDR3 here is CASSYVRSNEQFF. The DNA of the CDR3 is TGTGCCAGCAGTTACGTCCGGAGTAATGAGCAGTTCTTC.